This T cell receptor (beta chain) came from a study of shared clonotypes between healthy human individuals. Study as a whole: Donor ages ranged 18 to 49 years: a couple of women, a few men. Broader study findings: Donor scarcity curtailed the genetic and exposure-history diversity represented herein.

Spread over ten immunoSEQ deep assay plates, unsorted PBMC DNA underwent sequencing. Only in-frame clones appear in the TCRdb table, and some are missing; sequencing was by immunoSEQ multiplex PCR. The sample has about 490,000 clones, roughly 85% seen once; the top ten hold less than 15%. Germline CDR1 and CDR2: SGHRS and YFSETQ. The CDR3 extends over 14 amino acids. V dropped 0 bases and J dropped 3 bases, with 10 bases sitting between them. To note about this clone: What it recognizes is unknown.

All donors qualified as healthy HIV-negative adults and had experienced no recent acute infections or vaccinations. The chain is built from TRBV5-1 and TRBJ2-7, with D possibly matching TRBD1 (6 bases). The sequenced material came from PBMCs. The source is a middle-aged woman in good health. Some clones in this sample may be carry-over from other donors' samples. The CDR3 DNA reads as TGCGCCAGCAGCTTGGTACAGGGTAACTACGAGCAGTACTTC. Its protein is CASSLVQGNYEQYF.